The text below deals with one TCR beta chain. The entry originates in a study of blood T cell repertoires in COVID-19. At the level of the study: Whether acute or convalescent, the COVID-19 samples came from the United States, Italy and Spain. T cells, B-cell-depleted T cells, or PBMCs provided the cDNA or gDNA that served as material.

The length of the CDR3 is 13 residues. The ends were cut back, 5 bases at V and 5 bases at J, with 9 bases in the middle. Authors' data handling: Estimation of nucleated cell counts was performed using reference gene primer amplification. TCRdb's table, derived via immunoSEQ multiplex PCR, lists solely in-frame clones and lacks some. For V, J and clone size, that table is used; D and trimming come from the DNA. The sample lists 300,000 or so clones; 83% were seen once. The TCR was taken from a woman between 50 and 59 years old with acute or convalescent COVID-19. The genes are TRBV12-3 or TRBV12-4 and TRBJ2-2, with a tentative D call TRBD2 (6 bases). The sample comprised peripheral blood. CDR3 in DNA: TGTGCCAGCAGTGCGGGGCCGACCGGGGAGCTGTTTTTT. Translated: CASSAGPTGELFF.